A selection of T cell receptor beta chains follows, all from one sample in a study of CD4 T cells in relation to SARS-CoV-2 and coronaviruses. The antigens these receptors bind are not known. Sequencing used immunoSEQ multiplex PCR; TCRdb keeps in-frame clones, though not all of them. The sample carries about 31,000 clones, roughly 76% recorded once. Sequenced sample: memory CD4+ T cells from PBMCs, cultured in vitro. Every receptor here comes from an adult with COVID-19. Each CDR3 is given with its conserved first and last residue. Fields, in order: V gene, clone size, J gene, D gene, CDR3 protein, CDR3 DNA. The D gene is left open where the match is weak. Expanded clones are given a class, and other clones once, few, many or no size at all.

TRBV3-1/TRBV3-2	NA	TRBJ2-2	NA	CASRGVGELFF	TGTGCCAGCCGGGGCGTCGGGGAGCTGTTTTTT
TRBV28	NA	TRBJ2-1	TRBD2	CASSSLVGLAGLGSYNEQFF	TGTGCCAGCAGTTCTTTGGTTGGGCTAGCGGGACTTGGCTCCTACAATGAGCAGTTCTTC
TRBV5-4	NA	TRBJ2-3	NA	CASSLARGPDTQYF	TGTGCCAGCAGCTTGGCCAGGGGACCAGATACGCAGTATTTT
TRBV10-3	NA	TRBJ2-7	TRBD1	CAIRPGQGAYEQYF	TGTGCCATCAGACCGGGACAGGGGGCCTACGAGCAGTACTTC
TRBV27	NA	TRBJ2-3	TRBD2	CASSFRASGIGTDTQYF	TGTGCCAGCAGTTTTAGGGCGAGCGGGATTGGAACAGATACGCAGTATTTT
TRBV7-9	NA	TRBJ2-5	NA	CASSADWGSRSQYF	TGTGCCAGCAGCGCCGACTGGGGGAGCAGGTCCCAGTACTTC
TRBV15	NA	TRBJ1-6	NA	CATSPIGSPLHF	TGTGCCACCAGTCCGATAGGGTCACCCCTCCACTTT
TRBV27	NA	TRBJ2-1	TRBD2	CASSLGTSVGDEQFF	TGTGCCAGCAGTTTGGGGACTAGCGTGGGAGATGAGCAGTTCTTC
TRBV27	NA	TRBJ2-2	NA	CASSFALNTGELFF	TGTGCCAGCAGTTTCGCCCTGAACACCGGGGAGCTGTTTTTT
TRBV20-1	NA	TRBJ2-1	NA	CSASKALNTYNEQFF	TGCAGTGCTAGTAAAGCCCTTAATACCTACAATGAGCAGTTCTTC
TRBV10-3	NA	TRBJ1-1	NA	CAISPVTTEAFF	TGTGCCATCAGTCCCGTAACCACTGAAGCTTTCTTT
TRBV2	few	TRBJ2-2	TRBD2	CASSEREGIAGPGELFF	TGTGCCAGCAGTGAAAGGGAGGGGATCGCGGGGCCCGGGGAGCTGTTTTTT
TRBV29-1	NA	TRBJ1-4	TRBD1	CRGTGNEKLFF	TGCAGGGGGACAGGGAATGAAAAACTGTTTTTT
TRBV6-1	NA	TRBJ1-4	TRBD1	CASSEGGQGFREKLFF	TGTGCCAGCAGTGAAGGCGGACAGGGTTTTCGTGAAAAACTGTTTTTT
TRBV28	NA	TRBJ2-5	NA	CASSWRGSSVQETQYF	TGTGCCAGCAGTTGGAGGGGCTCCTCGGTCCAGGAGACCCAGTACTTC
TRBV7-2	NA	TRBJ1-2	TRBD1	CASSTGQGDYGYTF	TGTGCCAGCAGCACGGGACAGGGTGACTATGGCTACACCTTC
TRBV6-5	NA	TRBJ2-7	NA	CASKERADSYEQYF	TGTGCCAGCAAGGAGCGGGCCGACTCCTACGAGCAGTACTTC
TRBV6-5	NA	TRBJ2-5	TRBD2	CASSYSGTSLETQYF	TGTGCCAGCAGTTACTCGGGGACTAGTCTAGAGACCCAGTACTTC
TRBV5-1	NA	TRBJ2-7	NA	CASSLGLGISTYEQYF	TGCGCCAGCAGCTTGGGTCTTGGGATCTCAACCTACGAGCAGTACTTC
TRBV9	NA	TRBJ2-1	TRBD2	CASSVSGRAGHEQFF	TGTGCCAGCAGCGTTAGCGGGAGGGCCGGGCATGAGCAGTTCTTC
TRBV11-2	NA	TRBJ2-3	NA	CASSERGSSFNTQYF	TGTGCCAGCAGCGAAAGGGGATCTAGCTTCAATACGCAGTATTTT